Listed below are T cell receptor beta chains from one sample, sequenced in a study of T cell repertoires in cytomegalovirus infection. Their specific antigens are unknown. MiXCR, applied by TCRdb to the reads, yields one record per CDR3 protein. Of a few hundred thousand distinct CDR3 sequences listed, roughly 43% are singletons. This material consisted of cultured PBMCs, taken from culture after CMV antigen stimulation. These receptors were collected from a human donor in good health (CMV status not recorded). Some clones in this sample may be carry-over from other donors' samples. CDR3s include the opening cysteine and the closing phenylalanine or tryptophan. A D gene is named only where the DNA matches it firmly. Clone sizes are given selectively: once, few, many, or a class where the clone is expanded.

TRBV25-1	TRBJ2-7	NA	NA	CASSEWSGEQYF	TGTGCCAGCAGTGAATGGAGCGGCGAGCAGTACTTC
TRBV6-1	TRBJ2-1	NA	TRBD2	CASSGTSGSGEQFF	TGTGCCAGTTCCGGGACTAGCGGGAGTGGTGAGCAGTTCTTC
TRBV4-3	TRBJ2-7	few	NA	CASSPSGEVGYEQYF	TGCGCCAGCAGCCCTTCGGGGGAGGTTGGCTACGAGCAGTACTTC
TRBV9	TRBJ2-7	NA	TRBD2	CASRPSGGVYEQYF	TGTGCCAGCCGGCCCTCGGGAGGGGTCTACGAGCAGTACTTC
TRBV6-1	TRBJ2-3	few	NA	CASRRESTDTQYF	TGTGCCAGCAGGAGGGAAAGCACAGATACGCAGTATTTT
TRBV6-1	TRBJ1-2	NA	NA	CASSPLILGYTF	TGTGCCAGCAGTCCACTCATTCTGGGCTACACCTTC
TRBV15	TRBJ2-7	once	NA	CATSRWKTSSSYEQYF	TGTGCCACCAGCAGATGGAAGACATCGAGCTCCTACGAGCAGTACTTC
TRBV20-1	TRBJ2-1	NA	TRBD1	CSANDGQGAYNEQFF	TGCAGTGCGAACGACGGACAGGGGGCCTACAATGAGCAGTTCTTC
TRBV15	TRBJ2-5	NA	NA	CATSRVGGWRETQYF	TGTGCCACCAGCAGAGTAGGTGGTTGGCGGGAGACCCAGTACTTC
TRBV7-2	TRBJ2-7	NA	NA	CASSWLGEAYEQYF	TGTGCCAGCAGCTGGTTGGGGGAGGCCTACGAGCAGTACTTC
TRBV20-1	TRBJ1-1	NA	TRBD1	CSARAGDRGTLEAFF	TGCAGTGCTAGAGCCGGGGACAGGGGCACCCTTGAAGCTTTCTTT
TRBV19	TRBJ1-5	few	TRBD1	CASSRVDRADNQPQHF	TGTGCCAGTAGTAGGGTTGACAGGGCCGACAATCAGCCCCAGCATTTT
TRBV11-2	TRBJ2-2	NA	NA	CASSLAEETGELFF	TGTGCCAGCAGCTTAGCCGAGGAAACCGGGGAGCTGTTTTTT
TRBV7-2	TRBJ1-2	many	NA	CASRLQGNYGYTF	TGTGCCAGCAGATTACAGGGAAACTATGGCTACACCTTC
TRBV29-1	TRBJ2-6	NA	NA	CSVGGIPGANVLTF	TGCAGCGTTGGAGGGATACCTGGGGCCAACGTCCTGACTTTC
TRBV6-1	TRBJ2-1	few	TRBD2	CASSQGLAGGSNEQFF	TGTGCCAGCAGTCAAGGATTAGCGGGGGGGAGCAATGAGCAGTTCTTC